This TCR beta chain was retrieved from a study of blood T cell repertoires in COVID-19. On the study more broadly: Acute and convalescent COVID-19 specimens originated in the United States, Italy and Spain. Sources were T cells, B-cell-depleted T cells, or PBMCs; the material itself was cDNA or gDNA.

This CDR3 region has 14 residues. V trimming: 4 bases; J trimming: 7 bases; junction bases outside the gene matches: 6. CDR1 is SNHLY, CDR2 FYNNEI, per germline. Per the original methods: Amplification of reference gene primers provided the estimated nucleated cell counts. The assay was immunoSEQ multiplex PCR, and TCRdb's table has in-frame clones only and misses some. V, J and clone size reflect that table, while D and trimming were determined from the DNA. In the table there are 250,000 or so clones, around nine tenths of which are singletons. This TCR derives from a man in his forties with active or convalescent COVID-19. Sequencing was done on a sample of peripheral blood. The genes are TRBV2 and TRBJ2-2; 7 bases align to TRBD1. The CDR3 loop is CASSVDREDGELFF. In DNA, the CDR3 is TGTGCCAGCAGTGTAGACAGGGAAGACGGGGAGCTGTTTTTT.